Listed below are T cell receptor beta chains from one sample, sequenced in a study of T cell changes during pregnancy in multiple sclerosis. The data were produced by immunoSEQ multiplex PCR, yet TCRdb's version contains in-frame clones alone and is incomplete. The sample consists of about 71,000 clones, over 75% of them appearing once. The sequences come from CD8+ T cells from peripheral blood mononuclear cells, collected before pregnancy. The receptors stem from a female donor with multiple sclerosis, enrolled in a pregnancy study. CDR3s include the opening cysteine and the closing phenylalanine or tryptophan. The D gene is left open where the match is weak. Size tells how often a clone was seen (once, few, many) or the class of an expanded clone, and some rows leave it out.

>TRBJ2-7|-|TRBV4-1|-
CASSLQVGYEQYF
TGCGCCAGCAGCCTTCAGGTAGGCTACGAGCAGTACTTC
>TRBJ1-1|-|TRBV6-5|TRBD1
CASSYQGGTEAFF
TGTGCCAGCAGTTACCAGGGGGGCACTGAAGCTTTCTTT
>TRBJ2-7|-|TRBV5-6|-
CASSSGDSYEQYF
TGTGCCAGCAGCTCCGGGGATTCCTACGAGCAGTACTTC
>TRBJ1-1|-|TRBV9|TRBD1
CASSVAGTGAPSMNTEAFF
TGTGCCAGCAGCGTGGCCGGGACAGGGGCCCCGTCCATGAACACTGAAGCTTTCTTT
>TRBJ2-1|-|TRBV13|TRBD2
CASSSANAKGRDEQFF
TGTGCCAGCAGCTCTGCGAATGCCAAAGGGAGGGATGAGCAGTTCTTC
>TRBJ1-3|-|TRBV14|-
CASSHGEDSGNTIYF
TGTGCCAGCAGCCACGGAGAGGACTCTGGAAACACCATATATTTT
>TRBJ2-2|-|TRBV7-9|-
CASSPLFANTGELFF
TGTGCCAGCAGCCCTCTGTTCGCGAACACCGGGGAGCTGTTTTTT
>TRBJ1-5|-|TRBV25-1|-
CASSRGVQPQHF
TGTGCCAGCAGTCGGGGGGTTCAGCCCCAGCATTTT
>TRBJ2-3|-|TRBV27|TRBD2
CASSLGQGGLDTQYF
TGTGCCAGCAGTTTAGGGCAGGGAGGGTTGGATACGCAGTATTTT
>TRBJ2-7|-|TRBV2|TRBD2
CASSEDPGGHEQYF
TGTGCCAGCAGTGAAGACCCGGGGGGGCACGAGCAGTACTTC
>TRBJ2-2|-|TRBV2|TRBD2
CASSGSAGGSLNTGELFF
TGTGCCAGCAGTGGGTCGGCGGGGGGGTCCCTGAACACCGGGGAGCTGTTTTTT
>TRBJ2-7|-|TRBV6-5|-
CASRVRSLELGEQYF
TGTGCCAGCAGAGTTAGATCGCTGGAGCTCGGCGAGCAGTACTTC
>TRBJ2-6|-|TRBV19|-
CASSMTASSGANVLTF
TGTGCCAGTAGTATGACAGCGAGCTCTGGGGCCAACGTCCTGACTTTC
>TRBJ2-3|once|TRBV9|-
CASSSEVARHTDTQYF
TGTGCCAGCAGCAGCGAGGTCGCACGCCACACAGATACGCAGTATTTT
>TRBJ1-4|once|TRBV18|TRBD1
CASSEGAGEKLFF
TGTGCCAGCTCAGAGGGGGCCGGGGAAAAACTGTTTTTT
>TRBJ2-7|-|TRBV12-2|-
CASRLVEFTSSYEQYF
TGTGCAAGTCGCTTAGTGGAATTCACTAGCTCCTACGAGCAGTACTTC
>TRBJ2-7|-|TRBV19|TRBD2
CASSIGSGGVYEQYF
TGTGCCAGTAGTATTGGGAGCGGGGGAGTCTACGAGCAGTACTTC
>TRBJ2-7|once|TRBV9|TRBD1
CASSVADGQGAPPYEQYF
TGTGCCAGCAGCGTAGCGGACGGACAGGGGGCGCCTCCCTACGAGCAGTACTTC
>TRBJ2-5|once|TRBV12-2|-
CASRPTSSGRETQYF
TGTGCAAGTCGCCCAACCTCTAGCGGTCGGGAGACCCAGTACTTC
>TRBJ1-3|-|TRBV9|TRBD1
CASSVEITGGSGNTIYF
TGTGCCAGCAGCGTAGAAATTACAGGGGGCAGTGGAAACACCATATATTTT
>TRBJ1-1|few|TRBV16|-
CASSRMRDIIRGTEAFF
TGTGCCAGCAGCCGCATGAGGGACATCATCCGGGGTACTGAAGCTTTCTTT
>TRBJ2-5|-|TRBV5-1|-
CASSSSPGSGETQYF
TGCGCCAGCAGCTCTTCACCGGGGTCTGGAGAGACCCAGTACTTC
>TRBJ2-7|few|TRBV7-9|-
CASSLEGGLSSYEQYF
TGTGCCAGCAGCTTAGAAGGAGGGCTCAGCTCCTACGAGCAGTACTTC
>TRBJ1-1|few|TRBV6-5|-
CASSYSTDTEAFF
TGTGCCAGCAGTTACTCGACAGACACTGAAGCTTTCTTT
>TRBJ1-5|-|TRBV19|-
CASSIEGIPNQPQHF
TGTGCCAGTAGTATTGAGGGAATACCCAATCAGCCCCAGCATTTT
>TRBJ2-2|-|TRBV6-1|TRBD1
CASSGQGATGELFF
TGTGCCAGCAGCGGACAGGGGGCAACCGGGGAGCTGTTTTTT
>TRBJ2-1|-|TRBV27|TRBD2
CASSISAGGPLYNEQFF
TGTGCCAGCAGTATTTCCGCGGGGGGCCCCCTCTACAATGAGCAGTTCTTC
>TRBJ1-1|-|TRBV6-1|TRBD1
CASSEAGTAHTEAFF
TGTGCCAGCAGTGAAGCGGGGACAGCTCACACTGAAGCTTTCTTT
>TRBJ1-1|-|TRBV13|-
CASSLVRQGTTEAFF
TGTGCCAGCAGCTTAGTTCGGCAGGGGACCACTGAAGCTTTCTTT
>TRBJ1-1|-|TRBV2|-
CASRGLNTEAFF
TGTGCCAGCCGGGGGTTGAACACTGAAGCTTTCTTT